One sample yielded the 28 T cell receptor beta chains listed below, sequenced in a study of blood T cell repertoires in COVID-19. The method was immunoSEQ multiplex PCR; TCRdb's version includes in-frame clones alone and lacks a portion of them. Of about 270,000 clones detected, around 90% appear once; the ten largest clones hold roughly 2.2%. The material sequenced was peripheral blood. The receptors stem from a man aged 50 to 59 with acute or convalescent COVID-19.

The CDR3 DNA sequence: TGTGCCAGCAGTTACGGGAACTGGGGGGGAGCTTTCTTT. Its translation: CASSYGNWGGAFF. V is TRBV6-5 and J is TRBJ1-1, with D perhaps TRBD1 (5 bases). Germline loops: CDR1 MNHEY, CDR2 SVGAGI. The CDR3 runs to 13 residues. V shed 2 bases and J shed 10 bases, with 14 bases lying between them.

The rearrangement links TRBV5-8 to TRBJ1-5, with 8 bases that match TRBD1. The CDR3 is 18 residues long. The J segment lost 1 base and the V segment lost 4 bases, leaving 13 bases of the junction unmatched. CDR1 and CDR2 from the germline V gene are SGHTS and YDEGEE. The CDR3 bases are TGTGCCAGCAGCCCCGGAACGCGACAGGGGCTGAGCAATCAGCCCCAGCATTTT. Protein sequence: CASSPGTRQGLSNQPQHF.

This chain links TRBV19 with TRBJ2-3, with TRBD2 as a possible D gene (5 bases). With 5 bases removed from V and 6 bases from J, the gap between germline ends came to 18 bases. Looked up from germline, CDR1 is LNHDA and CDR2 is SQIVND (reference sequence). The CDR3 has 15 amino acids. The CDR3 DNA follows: TGTGCCAGTAGTGCCGACCCAATCCCGGGGGATACGCAGTATTTT. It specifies CASSADPIPGDTQYF.

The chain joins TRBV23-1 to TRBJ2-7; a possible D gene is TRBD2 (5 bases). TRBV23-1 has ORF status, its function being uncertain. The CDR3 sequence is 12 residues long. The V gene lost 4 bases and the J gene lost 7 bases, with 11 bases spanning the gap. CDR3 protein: CASSPTTGEQYF. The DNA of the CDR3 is TGCGCCAGCAGTCCAACGACGGGGGAGCAGTACTTC.

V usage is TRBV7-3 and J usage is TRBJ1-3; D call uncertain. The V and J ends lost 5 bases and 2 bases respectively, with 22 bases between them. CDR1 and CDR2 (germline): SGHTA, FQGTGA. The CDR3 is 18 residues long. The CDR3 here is CASSRMNPGSQTGNTIYF. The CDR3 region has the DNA TGTGCCAGCAGCCGGATGAACCCGGGTTCGCAAACTGGAAACACCATATATTTT. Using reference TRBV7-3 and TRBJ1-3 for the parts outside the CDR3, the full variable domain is GAGVSQTPSNKVTEKGKYVELRCDPISGHTALYWYRQSLGQGPEFLIYFQGTGAADDSGLPNDRFFAVRPEGSVSTLKIQRTERGDSAVYLCASSRMNPGSQTGNTIYFGEGSWLTVV.

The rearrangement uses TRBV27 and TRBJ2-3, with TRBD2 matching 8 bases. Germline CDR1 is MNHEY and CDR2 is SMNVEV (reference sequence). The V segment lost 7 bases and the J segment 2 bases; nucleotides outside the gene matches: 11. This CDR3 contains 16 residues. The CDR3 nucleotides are TGTGCCAGCAAACTCACTAGCGGATTTTTCACAGATACGCAGTATTTT. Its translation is CASKLTSGFFTDTQYF.

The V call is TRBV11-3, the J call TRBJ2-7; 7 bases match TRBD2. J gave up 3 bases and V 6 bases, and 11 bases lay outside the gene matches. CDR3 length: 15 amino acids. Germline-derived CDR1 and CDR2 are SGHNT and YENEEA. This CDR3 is CASSEGGGLYYEQYF. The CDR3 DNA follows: TGTGCCAGCAGTGAAGGCGGGGGACTTTACTACGAGCAGTACTTC.

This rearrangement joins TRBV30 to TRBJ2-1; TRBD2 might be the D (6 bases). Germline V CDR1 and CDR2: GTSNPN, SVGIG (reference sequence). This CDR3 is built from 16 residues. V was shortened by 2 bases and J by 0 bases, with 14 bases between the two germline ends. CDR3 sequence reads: CAWSLRGLSSYNEQFF. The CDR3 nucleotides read TGTGCCTGGAGTCTTCGGGGGTTAAGCTCCTACAATGAGCAGTTCTTC.

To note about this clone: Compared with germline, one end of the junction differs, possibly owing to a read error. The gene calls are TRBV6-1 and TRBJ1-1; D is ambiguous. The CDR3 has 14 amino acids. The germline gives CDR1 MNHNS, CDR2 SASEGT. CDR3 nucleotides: TGTGCCAGCAGGGAAGGTGGGCTAAACACTGAAGCTTTCTTT. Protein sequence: CASREGGLNTEAFF.

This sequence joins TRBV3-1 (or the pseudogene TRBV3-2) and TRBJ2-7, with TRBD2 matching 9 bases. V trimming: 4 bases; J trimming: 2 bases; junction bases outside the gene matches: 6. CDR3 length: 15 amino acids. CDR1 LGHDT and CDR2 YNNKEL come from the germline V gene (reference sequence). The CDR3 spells CASSPSGGFTYEQYF. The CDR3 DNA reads TGTGCCAGCAGCCCCAGCGGGGGGTTCACCTACGAGCAGTACTTC.

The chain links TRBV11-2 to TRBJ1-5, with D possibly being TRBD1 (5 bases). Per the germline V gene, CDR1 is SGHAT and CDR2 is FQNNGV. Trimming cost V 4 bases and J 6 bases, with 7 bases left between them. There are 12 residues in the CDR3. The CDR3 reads CASSSGGQPQHF. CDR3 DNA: TGTGCCAGCAGCTCCGGGGGTCAGCCCCAGCATTTT. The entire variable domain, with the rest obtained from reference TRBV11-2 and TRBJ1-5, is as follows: EAGVAQSPRYKIIEKRQSVAFWCNPISGHATLYWYQQILGQGPKLLIQFQNNGVVDDSQLPKDRFSAERLKGVDSTLKIQPAKLEDSAVYLCASSSGGQPQHFGDGTRLSIL.

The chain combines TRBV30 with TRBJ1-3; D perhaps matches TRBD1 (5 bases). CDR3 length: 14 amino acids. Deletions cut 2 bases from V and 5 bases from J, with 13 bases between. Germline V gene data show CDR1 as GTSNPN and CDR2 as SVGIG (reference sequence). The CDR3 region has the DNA TGTGCCTGGAGTAAAACAGGAGATAGAAACACCATATATTTT. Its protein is CAWSKTGDRNTIYF.

CDR3: CASSLGQGKAFF. The DNA for the CDR3 is TGTGCCAGCAGCTTAGGACAGGGAAAAGCTTTCTTT. The genes are TRBV7-9 and TRBJ1-1, with TRBD1 matching 7 bases. The CDR3 has 12 residues. The germline V gene has CDR1 SEHNR and CDR2 FQNEAQ (reference sequence). V shed 1 base and J 9 bases; nucleotides not matched to a gene: 2.

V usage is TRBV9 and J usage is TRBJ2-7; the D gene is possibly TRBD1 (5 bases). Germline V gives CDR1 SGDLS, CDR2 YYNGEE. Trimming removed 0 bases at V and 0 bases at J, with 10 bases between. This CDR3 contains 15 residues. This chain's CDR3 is CASSVGGAPSYEQYF. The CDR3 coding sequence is TGTGCCAGCAGCGTAGGGGGCGCGCCCTCCTACGAGCAGTACTTC.

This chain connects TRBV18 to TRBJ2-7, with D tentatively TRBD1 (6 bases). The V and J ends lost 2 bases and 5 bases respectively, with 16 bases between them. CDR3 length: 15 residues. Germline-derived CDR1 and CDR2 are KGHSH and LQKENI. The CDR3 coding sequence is TGTGCCAGCTCACCAAACAGGGTTGGGTTCGACGAGCAGTACTTC. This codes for CASSPNRVGFDEQYF.

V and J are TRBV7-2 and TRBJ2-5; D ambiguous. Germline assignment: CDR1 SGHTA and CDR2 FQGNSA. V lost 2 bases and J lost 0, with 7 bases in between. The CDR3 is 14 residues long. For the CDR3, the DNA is TGTGCCAGCAGCTTAACCCTAGACCAAGAGACCCAGTACTTC. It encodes CASSLTLDQETQYF.

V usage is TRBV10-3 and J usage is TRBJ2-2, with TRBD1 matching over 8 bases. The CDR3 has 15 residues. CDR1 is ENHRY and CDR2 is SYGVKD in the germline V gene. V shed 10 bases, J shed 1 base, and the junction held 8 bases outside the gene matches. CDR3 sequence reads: CATATGTGNTGELFF. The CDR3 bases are TGTGCCACCGCAACCGGGACAGGGAACACCGGGGAGCTGTTTTTT.

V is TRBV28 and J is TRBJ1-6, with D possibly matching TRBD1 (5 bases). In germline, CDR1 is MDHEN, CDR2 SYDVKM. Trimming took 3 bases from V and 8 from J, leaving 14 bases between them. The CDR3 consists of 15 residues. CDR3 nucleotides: TGTGCCAGCAGTTTGGGGGGAAAGAGGGATTCACCCCTCCACTTT. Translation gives CASSLGGKRDSPLHF.

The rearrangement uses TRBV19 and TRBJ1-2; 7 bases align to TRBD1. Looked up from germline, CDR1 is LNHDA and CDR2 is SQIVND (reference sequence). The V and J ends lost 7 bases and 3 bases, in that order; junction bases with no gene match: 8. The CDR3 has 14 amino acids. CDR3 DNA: TGTGCCAGTAATCCGGGACAGACTTACTATGGCTACACCTTC. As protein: CASNPGQTYYGYTF.

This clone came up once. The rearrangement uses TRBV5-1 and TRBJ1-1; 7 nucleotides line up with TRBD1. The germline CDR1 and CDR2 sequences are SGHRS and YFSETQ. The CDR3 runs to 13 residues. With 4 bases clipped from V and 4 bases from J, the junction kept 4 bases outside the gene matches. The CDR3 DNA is TGCGCCAGCAGCACAGACAGGGTCACTGAAGCTTTCTTT. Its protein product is CASSTDRVTEAFF. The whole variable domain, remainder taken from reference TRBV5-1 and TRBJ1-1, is KAGVTQTPRYLIKTRGQQVTLSCSPISGHRSVSWYQQTPGQGLQFLFEYFSETQRNKGNFPGRFSGRQFSNSRSEMNVSTLELGDSALYLCASSTDRVTEAFFGQGTRLTVV.

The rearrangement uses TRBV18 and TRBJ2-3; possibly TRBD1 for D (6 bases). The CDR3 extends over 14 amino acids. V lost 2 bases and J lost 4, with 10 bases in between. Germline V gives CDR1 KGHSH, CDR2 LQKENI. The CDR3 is CASSPDRTSDTQYF. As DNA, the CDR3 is TGTGCCAGCTCACCAGACAGGACCTCAGATACGCAGTATTTT.

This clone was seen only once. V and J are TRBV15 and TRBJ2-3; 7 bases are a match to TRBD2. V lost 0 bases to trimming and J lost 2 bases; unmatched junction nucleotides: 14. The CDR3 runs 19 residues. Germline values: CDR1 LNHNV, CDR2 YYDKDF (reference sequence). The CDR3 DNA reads TGTGCCACCAGCAGAGATAGTAGAATTGAGCGGGGATACACAGATACGCAGTATTTT. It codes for CATSRDSRIERGYTDTQYF.

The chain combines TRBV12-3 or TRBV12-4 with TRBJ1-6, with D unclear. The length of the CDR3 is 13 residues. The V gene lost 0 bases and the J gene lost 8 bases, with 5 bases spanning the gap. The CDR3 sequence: CASSLASDSPLHF. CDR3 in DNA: TGTGCCAGCAGTTTAGCGTCGGATTCACCCCTCCACTTT.

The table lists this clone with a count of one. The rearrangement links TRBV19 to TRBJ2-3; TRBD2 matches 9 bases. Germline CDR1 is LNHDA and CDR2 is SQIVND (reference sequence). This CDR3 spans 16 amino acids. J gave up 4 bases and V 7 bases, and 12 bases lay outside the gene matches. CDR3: CASTLGLAGTSDTQYF. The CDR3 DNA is TGTGCCAGTACCCTGGGGCTAGCGGGGACTTCAGATACGCAGTATTTT.

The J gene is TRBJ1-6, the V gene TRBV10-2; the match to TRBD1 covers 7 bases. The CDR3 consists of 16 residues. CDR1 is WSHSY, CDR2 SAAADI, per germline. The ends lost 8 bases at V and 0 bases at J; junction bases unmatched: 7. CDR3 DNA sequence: TGCGCCAGCGCCTTGACAGGGAGCTCCTATAATTCACCCCTCCACTTT. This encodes CASALTGSSYNSPLHF.

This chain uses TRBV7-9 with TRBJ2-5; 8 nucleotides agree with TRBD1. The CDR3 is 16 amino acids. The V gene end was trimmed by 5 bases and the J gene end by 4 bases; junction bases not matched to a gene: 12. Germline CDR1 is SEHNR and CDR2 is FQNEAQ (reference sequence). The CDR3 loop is CASSAPGQAAGETQYF. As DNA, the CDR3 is TGTGCCAGCAGCGCTCCGGGACAGGCGGCGGGAGAGACCCAGTACTTC.

CDR3 amino acids: CASSYSRVGGNTEAFF. The CDR3 DNA reads TGTGCCAGCAGTTACTCGAGGGTGGGGGGGAACACTGAAGCTTTCTTT. V usage is TRBV6-5 and J usage is TRBJ1-1, with D perhaps TRBD1 (5 bases). Trimming took off 0 bases at V and 1 base at J, with 12 bases between the two ends. The CDR3 is 16 amino acids. The germline V gene has CDR1 MNHEY and CDR2 SVGAGI.

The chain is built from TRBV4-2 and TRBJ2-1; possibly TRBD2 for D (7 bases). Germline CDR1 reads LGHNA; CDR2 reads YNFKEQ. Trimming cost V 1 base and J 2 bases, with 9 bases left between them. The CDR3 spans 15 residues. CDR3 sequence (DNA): TGTGCCAGCAGCCAAGGGCGGGGGCCCTACAATGAGCAGTTCTTC. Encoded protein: CASSQGRGPYNEQFF.